Sequencing of this T cell receptor beta chain was carried out in a study of blood T cells in healthy people across ages. Next came a second PCR, run for about 7 to 12 cycles, which used a sample-barcoded 5' primer along with a J-beta primer mix. TCRdb reprocessed the 5' RACE reads via MiXCR and lists one record per CDR3 protein. The sample records about 1.1 million distinct CDR3 sequences, around two fifths being singletons. This clonotype was recorded a few times. This CDR3 has 17 residues. After removal of 6 bases from V and 5 bases from J, the junction contained 8 bases not matched to a gene. Per germline, CDR1 MNHEY and CDR2 SMNVEV (reference sequence). Per sample, no less than 6 micrograms of total RNA were extracted.

Sequencing was performed on blood. This chain connects TRBV27 to TRBJ2-3, with 16 bases aligning to TRBD2. The TCR sequence derives from a man between 18 and 29 years old in good health. The CDR3 spells CASSLGLAGGHEDTQYF. CDR3 nucleotide sequence: TGTGCCAGCAGCTTGGGACTAGCGGGGGGGCATGAAGATACGCAGTATTTT.